Listed below are T cell receptor beta chains from one sample, sequenced in a study of T cells in Graves' hyperthyroidism and ophthalmopathy. Via MiXCR, TCRdb re-called the multiplex PCR reads, giving one row per CDR3 protein. The sample consists of approximately 380,000 distinct CDR3 sequences, about 18% of them appearing once. Sample: blood. The receptors shown here come from a man aged 18 to 29 with Graves' ophthalmopathy. Both conserved end residues are part of each CDR3. The D gene is left open where the match is weak. Clone size is shown for a subset of rows, as once, few, many or a class of expanded clone.

d_gene	v_gene	j_gene	abundance	CDR3aa	CDR3nt
.	TRBV7-8	TRBJ2-5	.	CASSLGEGRQETQYF	TGTGCCAGCAGCTTAGGGGAAGGAAGACAAGAGACCCAGTACTTC
.	TRBV9	TRBJ2-7	.	CASTTGGDPGEQYF	TGTGCCAGCACCACAGGGGGGGACCCCGGGGAGCAGTACTTC
TRBD2	TRBV3-1	TRBJ2-1	many	CASSSERGARNEQFF	TGTGCCAGCAGCTCAGAGCGGGGGGCCCGCAATGAGCAGTTCTTC
.	TRBV11-2	TRBJ1-1	many	CASSLDPDRLNTEAFF	TGTGCCAGCAGCTTAGATCCCGACAGGCTGAACACTGAAGCTTTCTTT
.	TRBV6-2/TRBV6-3	TRBJ2-7	few	CASSYSILPSPYEQYF	TGTGCCAGCAGTTACTCGATTTTACCCAGCCCCTACGAGCAGTACTTC
TRBD2	TRBV6-1	TRBJ2-5	.	CASSSSGGGGETQYF	TGTGCCAGCAGCTCGAGCGGGGGGGGTGGAGAGACCCAGTACTTC
.	TRBV7-9	TRBJ2-5	few	CASGGEQGSETQYF	TGTGCCAGCGGGGGGGAACAGGGAAGTGAGACCCAGTACTTC
TRBD1	TRBV7-9	TRBJ2-7	.	CASSPKGQGKDEQYF	TGTGCCAGCAGCCCCAAGGGACAGGGTAAGGACGAGCAGTACTTC
TRBD2	TRBV2	TRBJ2-5	many	CASSDRGVQETQYF	TGTGCCAGCAGTGATCGGGGGGTACAAGAGACCCAGTACTTC
.	TRBV2	TRBJ2-5	once	CASSESIGQETQYF	TGTGCCAGCAGTGAAAGCATAGGGCAAGAGACCCAGTACTTC
TRBD2	TRBV7-9	TRBJ2-1	many	CASSFPSSGGANEQFF	TGTGCCAGCAGCTTCCCCTCTAGCGGGGGGGCCAATGAGCAGTTCTTC
TRBD2	TRBV19	TRBJ2-2	.	CASRGTSNTGELFF	TGTGCCAGTAGAGGGACTAGTAACACCGGGGAGCTGTTTTTT
TRBD1	TRBV24-1	TRBJ1-5	many	CATRDRADQPQHF	TGTGCCACCCGTGACAGGGCTGATCAGCCCCAGCATTTT
TRBD2	TRBV4-1	TRBJ2-5	few	CASSQILAGGTETQYF	TGCGCCAGCAGCCAGATTCTAGCGGGGGGCACGGAGACCCAGTACTTC
.	TRBV11-1	TRBJ1-3	few	CASSSSMGTGNTIYF	TGTGCCAGCAGCTCAAGTATGGGGACTGGAAACACCATATATTTT
TRBD1	TRBV25-1	TRBJ1-2	many	CASSEYADRANYGYTF	TGTGCCAGCAGTGAATACGCTGACAGGGCTAACTATGGCTACACCTTC
.	TRBV20-1	TRBJ2-7	many	CSGDIDYEQYF	TGCAGTGGAGACATCGACTACGAGCAGTACTTC
.	TRBV7-9	TRBJ2-7	few	CASRPDSSYEQYF	TGTGCCAGCAGACCCGACAGTTCCTACGAGCAGTACTTC
TRBD2	TRBV6-1	TRBJ2-1	few	CSGGGYEQFF	TGCTCGGGGGGTGGATATGAGCAGTTCTTC
TRBD1	TRBV5-8	TRBJ2-7	many	CASRGQESYEQYF	TGTGCCAGCAGAGGACAGGAATCCTACGAGCAGTACTTC
TRBD1	TRBV12-3/TRBV12-4	TRBJ1-1	many	CASTLRDRATEAFF	TGTGCCAGCACCCTGAGGGACAGGGCAACTGAAGCTTTCTTT
.	TRBV9	TRBJ2-6	.	CASSVGGTSGANVLTF	TGTGCCAGCAGCGTAGGAGGGACCTCTGGGGCCAACGTCCTGACTTTC
TRBD1	TRBV27	TRBJ1-2	many	CASSSTPPDRGPPAHGYTF	TGTGCCAGCAGTTCAACCCCCCCGGACAGGGGACCACCGGCCCATGGCTACACCTTC
TRBD2	TRBV10-3	TRBJ2-3	.	CAAHGKGLAGSLSTDTQYF	TGTGCCGCGCACGGAAAGGGACTAGCGGGGTCCCTAAGCACAGATACGCAGTATTTT
.	TRBV9	TRBJ1-2	few	CASSVTGDPYYGYTF	TGTGCCAGCAGCGTAACGGGAGACCCTTACTATGGCTACACCTTC
.	TRBV5-1	TRBJ2-1	few	CASSLMVYSEQFF	TGCGCCAGCAGCCTCATGGTATACAGTGAGCAGTTCTTC
.	TRBV20-1	TRBJ2-5	.	CSAHPSPETQYF	TGCAGTGCCCACCCCAGTCCCGAGACCCAGTACTTC
.	TRBV6-1	TRBJ1-2	many	CASSSTGRAWGNYGYTF	TGTGCCAGCAGTTCCACCGGACGGGCGTGGGGGAACTATGGCTACACCTTC
.	TRBV2	TRBJ1-5	many	CASGDGNNQPQHF	TGTGCCAGCGGAGATGGGAACAATCAGCCCCAGCATTTT
.	TRBV20-1	TRBJ1-2	few	CSANPATDYGYTF	TGCAGTGCTAACCCTGCCACCGACTATGGCTACACCTTC
.	TRBV15	TRBJ2-5	.	CATSRGGVETQYF	TGTGCCACCAGCAGAGGGGGTGTCGAGACCCAGTACTTC
TRBD2	TRBV29-1	TRBJ2-1	.	CSVVGLAGGSYNEQFF	TGCAGCGTTGTAGGGCTAGCGGGGGGGTCTTACAATGAGCAGTTCTTC
TRBD2	TRBV2	TRBJ2-2	many	CASSDGRVANTGELFF	TGTGCCAGCAGCGACGGGAGGGTCGCGAACACCGGGGAGCTGTTTTTT
TRBD1	TRBV3-1	TRBJ2-7	.	CASSQPSTGIYEQYF	TGTGCCAGCAGCCAACCATCGACAGGGATCTACGAGCAGTACTTC
.	TRBV5-1	TRBJ2-7	many	CASSPWGESYEQYF	TGCGCCAGCAGCCCGTGGGGCGAGTCCTACGAGCAGTACTTC
TRBD2	TRBV27	TRBJ2-7	.	CASSLGTSGGGYYEQYF	TGTGCCAGCAGTCTCGGGACTAGCGGGGGGGGTTACTACGAGCAGTACTTC
.	TRBV5-1	TRBJ1-2	many	CASSLEGSANYGYTF	TGCGCCAGCAGCTTGGAAGGTTCGGCTAACTATGGCTACACCTTC
.	TRBV18	TRBJ2-5	many	CASSPPVQETQYF	TGTGCCAGCTCACCACCGGTCCAAGAGACCCAGTACTTC
.	TRBV6-2/TRBV6-3	TRBJ2-6	many	CASSYPLEGATGANVLTF	TGTGCCAGCAGTTACCCCTTGGAGGGGGCAACGGGGGCCAACGTCCTGACTTTC